This record looks at one T cell receptor beta chain sequence and its context. Its matching antigen is unknown. This record comes from a study of cytomegalovirus exposure and HLA in healthy donors. Findings and caveats of the study: Earlier analysis looked at TCR beta V segments, and most were productive about 87% or about 30% of the time. An analysis was carried out later, and it reportedly showed fewer N-insertions in an Asian-associated ancestry cluster than the 666-donor mean.

Amplification used 60 Vbeta primers and 13 Jbeta primers. The table came from immunoSEQ multiplex PCR; TCRdb's copy has only in-frame clones and leaves some out. The table includes 150,000 to 200,000 clones, about 88% detected once. The trim removed 7 bases at V and 3 bases at J, leaving 7 bases unmatched. The CDR3 consists of 14 residues. Germline CDR1 and CDR2: LNHDA and SQIVND (reference sequence). The sample was PBMCs. This clonotype originated in a man between 18 and 35 years old in good health and CMV-seropositive. The gene calls are TRBV19 and TRBJ1-2; the match to TRBD1 covers 8 bases. The CDR3 DNA is TGTGCCAGTACCACGTTGACAGGGGACTATGGCTACACCTTC. This gives the protein CASTTLTGDYGYTF.